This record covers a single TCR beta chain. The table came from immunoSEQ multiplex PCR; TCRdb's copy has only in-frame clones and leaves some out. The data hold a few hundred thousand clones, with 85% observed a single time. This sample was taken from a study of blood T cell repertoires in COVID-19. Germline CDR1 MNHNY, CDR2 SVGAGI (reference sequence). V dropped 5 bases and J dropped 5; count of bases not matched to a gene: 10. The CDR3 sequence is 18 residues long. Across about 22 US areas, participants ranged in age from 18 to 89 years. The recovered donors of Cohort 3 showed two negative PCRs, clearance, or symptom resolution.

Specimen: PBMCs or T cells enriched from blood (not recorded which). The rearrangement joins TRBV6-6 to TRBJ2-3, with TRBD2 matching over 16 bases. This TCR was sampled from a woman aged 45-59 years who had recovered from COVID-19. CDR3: CASSRLGLAGGQGDTQYF. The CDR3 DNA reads TGTGCCAGCAGTCGATTGGGACTAGCGGGGGGGCAGGGAGATACGCAGTATTTT.